This passage covers 5 T cell receptor beta chains from one sample sequenced in a study of blood T cell repertoires in COVID-19. Clones were read by immunoSEQ multiplex PCR, and TCRdb kept only the in-frame ones, dropping some. The sample consists of approximately 180,000 clones, approximately 87% of them appearing once. Sequences were obtained from peripheral blood. The receptors stem from a person aged 65 to 85 with COVID-19, enrolled during active disease.

V and J are TRBV27 and TRBJ2-7, with a weak D call TRBD2 (5 bases). This CDR3 comprises 12 residues. Germline CDR1 is MNHEY and CDR2 is SMNVEV (reference sequence). V lost 3 bases and J 6 bases, leaving 9 bases between the germline ends. The CDR3 loop is CASSFTTSEQYF. The CDR3 DNA reads TGTGCCAGCAGTTTCACTACTAGCGAGCAGTACTTC.

The chain employs TRBV7-8 and TRBJ2-1, with 9 bases lining up with TRBD1. Unmatched junction bases numbered 12, after V lost 5 bases and J lost 1 base. The V gene's germline CDR1 is SGHVS and CDR2 FQNEAQ. This CDR3 region has 18 residues. The CDR3 DNA reads TGTGCCAGCAGCCCCCCTTCCAGGGACAGGGTTTCCTACAATGAGCAGTTCTTC. Its protein product is CASSPPSRDRVSYNEQFF.

V is TRBV7-2 and J is TRBJ2-1; D gene uncertain. This CDR3 has 16 amino acids. Germline lookup yields CDR1 SGHTA and CDR2 FQGNSA. V shed 5 bases and J shed 4 bases, with 18 bases lying between them. The CDR3 loop reads CASSQRLKSIYNEQFF. CDR3 in DNA: TGTGCCAGCAGCCAACGACTCAAGAGTATTTACAATGAGCAGTTCTTC.

The V gene is TRBV2, the J gene TRBJ2-5; D remains ambiguous. CDR1 is SNHLY and CDR2 is FYNNEI in the germline V gene. V was trimmed by 7 bases and J by 1 base, leaving 13 bases between them. CDR3 size: 14 residues. DNA of the CDR3: TGTGCCAGCAAGTTCCAGCGAACCCAAGAGACCCAGTACTTC. This codes for CASKFQRTQETQYF.

In this sample, this clone turned up a few times. J is TRBJ1-2 and V is TRBV5-6; D is unresolved. Germline CDR1 SGHDT, CDR2 YYEEEE. This CDR3 has 13 residues. V was trimmed by 0 bases and J by 4 bases, leaving 7 bases between them. CDR3 sequence (DNA): TGTGCCAGCAGCTTGGACCAGGTCTATGGCTACACCTTC. It translates to CASSLDQVYGYTF.